This T cell receptor (beta chain) was identified during a study of T-cell reconstitution after alpha-beta-depleted transplantation in children. A TCRbeta library incorporating unique molecular identifiers was prepared. Each CDR3 protein is one row after TCRdb ran MiXCR on the PCR reads. In the table there are 400,000 to 450,000 distinct CDR3 sequences, about 40% of which are singletons. With 3 bases removed from V and 7 bases from J, the gap between germline ends came to 9 bases. This CDR3 has 13 amino acids. Germline V gene data show CDR1 as SGHTA and CDR2 as FQGNSA. Sample: PBMCs, taken before TCRalphabeta/CD19-depleted stem cell transplant. The rearrangement uses TRBV7-2 and TRBJ2-2; D unresolved. The TCR originated in a girl aged 2 to 9 with aplastic anemia, due to receive a stem cell transplant. CDR3 loop: CASSFTPSGELFF. Here the CDR3 DNA reads TGTGCCAGCAGCTTTACCCCTAGCGGGGAGCTGTTTTTT.